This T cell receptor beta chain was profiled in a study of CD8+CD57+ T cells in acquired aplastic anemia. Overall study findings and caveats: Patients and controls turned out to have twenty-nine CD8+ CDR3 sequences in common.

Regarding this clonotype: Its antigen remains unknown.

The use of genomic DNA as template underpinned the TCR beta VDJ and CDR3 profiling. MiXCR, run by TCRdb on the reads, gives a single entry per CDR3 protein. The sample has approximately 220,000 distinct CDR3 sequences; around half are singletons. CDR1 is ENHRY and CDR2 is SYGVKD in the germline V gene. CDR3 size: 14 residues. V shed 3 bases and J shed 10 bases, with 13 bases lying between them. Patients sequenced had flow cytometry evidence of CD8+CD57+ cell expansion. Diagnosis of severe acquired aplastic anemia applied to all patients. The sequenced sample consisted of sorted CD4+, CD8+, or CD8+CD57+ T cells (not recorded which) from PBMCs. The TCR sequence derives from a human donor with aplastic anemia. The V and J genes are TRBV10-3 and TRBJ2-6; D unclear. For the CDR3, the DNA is TGTGCCATCAGTGATTTTGTGGGGATGAACGTCCTGACTTTC. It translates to CAISDFVGMNVLTF.